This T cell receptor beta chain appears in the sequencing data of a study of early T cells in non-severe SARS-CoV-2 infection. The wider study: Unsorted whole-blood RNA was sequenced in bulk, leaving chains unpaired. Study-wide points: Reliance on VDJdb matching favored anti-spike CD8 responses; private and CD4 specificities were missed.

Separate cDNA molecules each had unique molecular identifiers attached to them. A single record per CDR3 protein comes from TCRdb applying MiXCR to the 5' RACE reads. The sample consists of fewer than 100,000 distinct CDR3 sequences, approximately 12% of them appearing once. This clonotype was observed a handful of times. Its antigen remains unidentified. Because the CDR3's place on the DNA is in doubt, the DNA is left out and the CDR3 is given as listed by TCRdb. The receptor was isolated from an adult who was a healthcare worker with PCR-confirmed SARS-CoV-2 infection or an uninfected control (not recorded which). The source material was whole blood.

The CDR3 is CASSLRPILKNCFF. J is TRBJ1-4 and V is TRBV7-8. The CDR3 extends over 14 residues, inclusive of both ends. CDR1 and CDR2 (germline): SGHVS, FQNEAQ.